What follows are 10 T cell receptor beta chains derived from one specimen sequenced in a study of blood T cell repertoires in COVID-19 (dated by TCRdb to about 2020). The receptor library was made with the immunoSEQ multiplex PCR assay. In its TCRdb copy, this immuneACCESS table keeps in-frame sequences only and misses some clones. Where compared with another copy, unresolved V genes explain less than half of these, and the others have no known cause. For this sample there are 150,000 to 200,000 clones; roughly 89% appear just once. Jointly, the top ten make up roughly an eighth of the sample. Sequencing was done on a sample of peripheral blood. The receptors here all came from a woman in her seventies with COVID-19, enrolled during active disease.

This chain connects TRBV9 to TRBJ2-1; D is perhaps TRBD1 (5 bases). V lost 0 bases and J 4 bases, leaving 8 bases between the germline ends. Germline V gives CDR1 SGDLS, CDR2 YYNGEE. The CDR3 runs to 14 residues. The CDR3 here is CASSVVGAYNEQFF. In DNA, the CDR3 is TGTGCCAGCAGCGTAGTAGGGGCGTACAATGAGCAGTTCTTC.

The V call is TRBV7-3, the J call TRBJ2-3; 8 bases are a match to TRBD2. The CDR3 consists of 15 residues. V dropped 4 bases and J dropped 2; count of bases not matched to a gene: 5. Germline CDR1 SGHTA, CDR2 FQGTGA. CDR3 in amino acids: CASSSVAGFTDTQYF. In DNA, the CDR3 is TGTGCCAGCAGCTCTGTAGCGGGGTTCACAGATACGCAGTATTTT.

The V gene is TRBV29-1, the J gene TRBJ1-2, with D possibly matching TRBD1 (5 bases). In germline, CDR1 is SQVTM, CDR2 ANQGSEA. CDR3 size: 12 residues. V lost 5 bases to trimming and J lost 3 bases, with 10 bases between them. CDR3 sequence: CSVRQGDYGYTF. In nucleotides, the CDR3 is TGCAGCGTTCGTCAGGGTGACTATGGCTACACCTTC.

This sequence joins TRBV7-9 and TRBJ2-4; D uncertain. Trimming stripped 6 bases from V and 0 bases from J, with 12 bases between. The germline V gene encodes CDR1 SEHNR and CDR2 FQNEAQ (reference sequence). The CDR3 has 15 amino acids. In nucleotides, the CDR3 is TGTGCCAGCAGTTTTCGAGAAGTAGCCAAAAACATTCAGTACTTC. Translation: CASSFREVAKNIQYF.

This clone was recorded only once. V is TRBV5-4 and J is TRBJ2-1; no reliable D call. The germline V gene has CDR1 SGHNT and CDR2 YYREEE (reference sequence). V lost 4 bases and J 5 bases, leaving 22 bases between the germline ends. The CDR3 loop spans 17 amino acids. The DNA for the CDR3 is TGTGCCAGCAGCAACTACCACCTCACACCCACCGACAATGAGCAGTTCTTC. Translated: CASSNYHLTPTDNEQFF.

In its sample, this clone was seen once. V is TRBV3-1 (or the pseudogene TRBV3-2) and J is TRBJ2-5; D is undetermined. The germline V and J ends were trimmed by 1 base and 0 bases, with 12 bases remaining between them. Germline V gene sequence: CDR1 LGHDT, CDR2 YNNKEL (reference sequence). The CDR3 length is 16 residues. The CDR3 loop is CASSQAGPDYQETQYF. Written as DNA, the CDR3 is TGTGCCAGCAGCCAAGCCGGCCCAGACTACCAAGAGACCCAGTACTTC.

This chain links TRBV16 with TRBJ1-1; D is unclear. The CDR3 consists of 15 residues. Trimming stripped 1 base from V and 1 base from J, with 10 bases between. Germline V gene data show CDR1 as KGHSY and CDR2 as FQNENV. DNA of the CDR3: TGTGCCAGCAGCCAATTAACTGCAAAGAACACTGAAGCTTTCTTT. It encodes CASSQLTAKNTEAFF.

This rearrangement joins TRBV7-2 to TRBJ2-3; 9 nucleotides line up with TRBD2. The germline CDR1 and CDR2 sequences are SGHTA and FQGNSA. The CDR3 is 17 amino acids. V lost 1 base to trimming and J lost 4 bases; unmatched junction nucleotides: 9. The CDR3 region has the DNA TGTGCCAGCAGCTTAGGGCCTTATGGCGGGAGGGCAGATACGCAGTATTTT. It translates to CASSLGPYGGRADTQYF.

The genes are TRBV11-3 and TRBJ2-1; tentative D call: TRBD1 (5 bases). The germline V gene has CDR1 SGHNT and CDR2 YENEEA. The CDR3 is 13 residues long. Trimming cost V 2 bases and J 9 bases, with 11 bases left between them. The chain's CDR3 is CASSLSGYGEQFF. The DNA for the CDR3 is TGTGCCAGCAGCTTATCAGGGTACGGTGAGCAGTTCTTC.

The rearrangement links TRBV29-1 to TRBJ2-2; D is ambiguous. Germline CDR1 is SQVTM and CDR2 is ANQGSEA. V shed 6 bases and J shed 6 bases, with 8 bases lying between them. This CDR3 is built from 11 residues. CDR3 coding DNA: TGCAGCGTCCAGTTCCCCGGGGAGCTGTTTTTT. This gives the protein CSVQFPGELFF.